The clone carrying this T cell receptor beta chain was found a few times. Its antigen remains unknown. The sample is drawn from a study of post-analysis software for immune sequencing data. Regarding the study as a whole: Patients used about five TRBV segments, including TRBV5-6, TRBV5-1 and TRBV20-1, more often than controls.

V was shortened by 6 bases and J by 5 bases, with 19 bases between the two germline ends. The CDR3 has 14 residues. Germline assignment: CDR1 SQVTM and CDR2 ANQGSEA. The library was made from cDNA and included unique molecular identifiers. The yield from roughly 1 to 10 million T cells was 500,000 or so cDNA molecules in total. TCRdb re-derived calls from the PCR reads in MiXCR, one entry per CDR3 protein. The repertoire holds over 700,000 distinct CDR3 sequences, with roughly 29% as singletons. Sequencing was performed on blood. This chain joins TRBV29-1 and TRBJ2-5; D possibly corresponds to TRBD2 (6 bases). The sequence was obtained from a girl aged 5-17 years with multiple sclerosis. This CDR3 reads CSVAPGSPQETQYF. The CDR3 coding sequence is TGCAGCGTAGCCCCCGGGAGTCCCCAGGAGACCCAGTACTTC.